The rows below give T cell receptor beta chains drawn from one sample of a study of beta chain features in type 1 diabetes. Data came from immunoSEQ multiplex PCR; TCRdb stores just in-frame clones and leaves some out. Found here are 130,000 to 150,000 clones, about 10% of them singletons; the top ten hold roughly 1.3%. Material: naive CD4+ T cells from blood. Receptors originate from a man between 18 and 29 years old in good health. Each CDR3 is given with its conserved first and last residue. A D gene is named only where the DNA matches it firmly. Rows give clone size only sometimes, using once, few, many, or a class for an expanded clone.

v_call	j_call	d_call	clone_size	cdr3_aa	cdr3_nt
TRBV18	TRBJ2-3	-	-	CASSPLGSADTQYF	TGTGCCAGCTCACCTTTGGGGAGCGCAGATACGCAGTATTTT
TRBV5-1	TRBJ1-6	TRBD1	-	CASSGGTGVNSPLHF	TGCGCCAGCAGCGGGGGGACAGGGGTGAATTCACCCCTCCACTTT
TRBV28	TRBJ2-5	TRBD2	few	CASSYTTSGADSWYETQYF	TGTGCCAGCAGCTACACGACTAGCGGGGCAGACTCCTGGTATGAGACCCAGTACTTC
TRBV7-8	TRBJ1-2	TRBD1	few	CASSLEGTGNHGYTF	TGTGCCAGCAGCTTAGAGGGGACAGGGAACCACGGCTACACCTTC
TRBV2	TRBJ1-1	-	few	CASSVRQLTEAFF	TGTGCCAGCAGTGTCCGACAGCTCACTGAAGCTTTCTTT
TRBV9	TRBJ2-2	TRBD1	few	CASSPRQGSGELFF	TGTGCCAGCAGCCCACGACAGGGATCCGGGGAGCTGTTTTTT
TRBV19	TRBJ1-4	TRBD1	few	CASSTSGGQDEKLFF	TGTGCCAGTAGTACGTCAGGGGGCCAGGATGAAAAACTGTTTTTT
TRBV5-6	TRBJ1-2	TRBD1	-	CASSPGDRGIYGYTF	TGTGCCAGCAGCCCGGGGGACAGGGGAATCTATGGCTACACCTTC
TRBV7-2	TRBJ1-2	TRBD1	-	CASSSGQGARGYTF	TGTGCCAGCAGCTCGGGACAGGGGGCAAGGGGCTACACCTTC
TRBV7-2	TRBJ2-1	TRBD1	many	CASIGDSAYNEQFF	TGTGCCAGCATTGGGGACAGCGCCTACAATGAGCAGTTCTTC
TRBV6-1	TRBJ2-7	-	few	CASSEARDSYEQYF	TGTGCCAGCAGTGAAGCCCGAGACAGCTACGAGCAGTACTTC
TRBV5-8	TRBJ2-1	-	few	CASSSGDRYNEQFF	TGTGCCAGCAGCTCCGGGGATCGATACAATGAGCAGTTCTTC
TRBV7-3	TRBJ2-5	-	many	CASSREGGRGETQYF	TGTGCCAGCAGCCGCGAGGGGGGGCGTGGAGAGACCCAGTACTTC
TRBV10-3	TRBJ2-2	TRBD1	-	CALKGAGDTGELFF	TGTGCCCTCAAGGGGGCAGGGGACACCGGGGAGCTGTTTTTT
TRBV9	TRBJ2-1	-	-	CASSAPGGQHNEQFF	TGTGCCAGCAGCGCCCCCGGGGGGCAGCACAATGAGCAGTTCTTC
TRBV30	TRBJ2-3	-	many	CASLRGADTQYF	TGTGCCTCTCTAAGGGGCGCAGATACGCAGTATTTT
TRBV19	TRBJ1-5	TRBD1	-	CASSSPGTGISNQPQHF	TGTGCCAGTAGTAGCCCCGGGACAGGCATTAGCAATCAGCCCCAGCATTTT
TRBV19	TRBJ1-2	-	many	CASSRDSYGYTF	TGTGCCAGTAGCCGAGACAGCTATGGCTACACCTTC